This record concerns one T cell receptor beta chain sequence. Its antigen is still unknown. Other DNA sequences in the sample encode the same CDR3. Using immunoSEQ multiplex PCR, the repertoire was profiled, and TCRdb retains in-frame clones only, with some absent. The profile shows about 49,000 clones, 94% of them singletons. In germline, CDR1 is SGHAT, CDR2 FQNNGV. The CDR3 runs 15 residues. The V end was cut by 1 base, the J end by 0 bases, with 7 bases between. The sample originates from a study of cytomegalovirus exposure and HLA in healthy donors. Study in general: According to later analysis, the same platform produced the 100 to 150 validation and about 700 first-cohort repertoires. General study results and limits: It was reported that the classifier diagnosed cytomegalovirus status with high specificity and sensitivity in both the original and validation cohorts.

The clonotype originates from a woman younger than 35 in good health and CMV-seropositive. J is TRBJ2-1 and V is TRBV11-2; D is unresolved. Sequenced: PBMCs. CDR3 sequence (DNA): TGTGCCAGCAGCTTAGCAGGTAGCTCCTACAATGAGCAGTTCTTC. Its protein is CASSLAGSSYNEQFF.